Below, 28 T cell receptor beta chains from the same sample are listed, as sequenced in a study of blood T cell repertoires in COVID-19. The repertoire was sequenced with immunoSEQ multiplex PCR; TCRdb's copy has only in-frame clones and lacks some. The sample includes 400,000 to 550,000 clones, approximately 90% seen only once; the top ten take 4.3%. Material for sequencing was peripheral blood. Receptors originate from a woman aged 30 to 39 with acute or convalescent COVID-19.

This clone was recorded at least ten times. Within the sample, other DNA sequences also encode this same CDR3. The chain recombines TRBV4-1 with TRBJ2-1; 8 nucleotides line up with TRBD1. The junction had 23 bases not matched to a gene; V was cut back by 4 bases and J by 0 bases. Germline CDR1 is MGHRA and CDR2 is YSYEKL. The CDR3 sequence is 22 residues long. CDR3 protein: CASSPRGTRTGLEWGSYNEQFF. The CDR3 DNA sequence: TGCGCCAGCAGCCCCAGGGGGACTCGGACAGGGTTAGAATGGGGCTCCTACAATGAGCAGTTCTTC.

This clone was seen a few times. The gene calls are TRBV7-3 and TRBJ1-6, with 7 bases fitting TRBD1. Germline CDR1 is SGHTA and CDR2 is FQGTGA. Trimming removed 5 bases from V and 7 bases from J; junction bases left unmatched: 5. The CDR3 extends over 14 amino acids. The CDR3 spells CASSLGTDNSPLHF. In DNA, the CDR3 is TGTGCCAGCAGCCTAGGGACAGACAATTCACCCCTCCACTTT. The whole variable domain, remainder taken from reference TRBV7-3 and TRBJ1-6, is GAGVSQTPSNKVTEKGKYVELRCDPISGHTALYWYRQSLGQGPEFLIYFQGTGAADDSGLPNDRFFAVRPEGSVSTLKIQRTERGDSAVYLCASSLGTDNSPLHFGNGTRLTVT.

The rearrangement uses TRBV12-5 and TRBJ1-2; 8 bases line up with TRBD1. CDR3 length: 16 amino acids. Germline V gene data show CDR1 as LGHNT and CDR2 as FRNRAP. V shed 6 bases and J 2 bases; nucleotides not matched to a gene: 11. The CDR3 DNA is TGTGCTAGTGGCCCACACGACAGGGGCCCGAACTATGGCTACACCTTC. This gives the protein CASGPHDRGPNYGYTF.

In DNA form, the CDR3 reads TGCGCCAGCAGCTTGGATGCGGCGAACAATGAGCAGTTCTTC. It encodes CASSLDAANNEQFF. V and J are TRBV5-1 and TRBJ2-1; no firm D call. V was clipped by 0 bases and J by 5 bases, with 9 bases between them. Germline V gene sequence: CDR1 SGHRS, CDR2 YFSETQ. This CDR3 is built from 14 residues.

The V and J genes are TRBV4-1 and TRBJ1-2, with 7 bases aligning to TRBD1. V gave up 4 bases and J gave up 14 bases; unmatched junction bases: 7. Germline lookup yields CDR1 MGHRA and CDR2 YSYEKL. The CDR3 has 11 amino acids. CDR3 sequence (DNA): TGCGCCAGCAGCCTAGGACAGGAACGGACCTTC. Encoded protein: CASSLGQERTF.

The chain joins TRBV7-9 to TRBJ2-5, with D perhaps matching TRBD2 (6 bases). Germline loops: CDR1 SEHNR, CDR2 FQNEAQ (reference sequence). CDR3 size: 19 residues. V lost 1 base and J lost 3, with 24 bases in between. CDR3 nucleotide sequence: TGTGCCAGCAGCTTAGGGTTTTTAAGGCAGCGGGCTCTCGAAGAGACCCAGTACTTC. It specifies CASSLGFLRQRALEETQYF.

This chain connects TRBV19 to TRBJ2-2; TRBD1 matches 11 bases. V lost 9 bases, J lost 4 bases, and 4 bases stayed unmatched. CDR1 is LNHDA and CDR2 is SQIVND in the germline V gene (reference sequence). This CDR3 is 14 amino acids long. The CDR3 nucleotides are TGTGCCAGCATTGGGACAGGGGGCACCGGGGAGCTGTTTTTT. It encodes CASIGTGGTGELFF.

The V gene is TRBV7-9, the J gene TRBJ2-7, with 9 bases identical to TRBD1. The CDR3 totals 14 residues. The germline V gene has CDR1 SEHNR and CDR2 FQNEAQ (reference sequence). Trimming at V came to 5 bases and at J to 6 bases, leaving 8 bases not matched to a gene. CDR3 in amino acids: CASSRDRVTGEQYF. CDR3 nucleotides: TGTGCCAGCAGCCGGGACAGGGTAACAGGCGAGCAGTACTTC.

The V call is TRBV6-5, the J call TRBJ2-3, with TRBD1 identical over 8 bases. The CDR3 runs to 12 residues. V shed 11 bases and J 3 bases; nucleotides not matched to a gene: 4. CDR1 and CDR2 (germline): MNHEY, SVGAGI. The CDR3 nucleotides read TGTGCCGTACAGGGGGTAACAGATACGCAGTATTTT. Translating gives CAVQGVTDTQYF.

This chain connects TRBV18 to TRBJ1-1; TRBD1 agrees at 7 bases. Germline CDR1 reads KGHSH; CDR2 reads LQKENI. This CDR3 has 16 residues. V trimming: 6 bases; J trimming: 6 bases; junction bases outside the gene matches: 16. CDR3 nucleotides: TGTGCCAGCTCCCTGGGGGCCACAATTGGACAGGCTGAAGCTTTCTTT. Its translation: CASSLGATIGQAEAFF.

The V call is TRBV19, the J call TRBJ2-3; TRBD2 agrees at 7 bases. There are 17 residues in the CDR3. Trimming removed 1 base from V and 2 bases from J; junction bases left unmatched: 9. Per the germline V gene, CDR1 is LNHDA and CDR2 is SQIVND (reference sequence). The DNA for the CDR3 is TGTGCCAGTAGTATAGGCGACTTGGGACTACCCACAGATACGCAGTATTTT. It codes for CASSIGDLGLPTDTQYF.

J is TRBJ2-1 and V is TRBV5-4, with D possibly being TRBD1 (5 bases). The CDR3 is 13 residues long. V lost 4 bases and J 7 bases, leaving 12 bases between the germline ends. Germline CDR1 is SGHNT and CDR2 is YYREEE (reference sequence). DNA of the CDR3: TGTGCCAGCAGCCTGGCTCAGGGAAATGAGCAGTTCTTC. Its translation is CASSLAQGNEQFF.

The J gene is TRBJ1-1, the V gene TRBV11-2, with 8 bases that match TRBD1. V was clipped by 6 bases and J by 3 bases; unmatched bases: 15. Germline V gives CDR1 SGHAT, CDR2 FQNNGV. CDR3 length equals 17 residues. CDR3 DNA sequence: TGTGCCAGCAGGGCCTTAGGGCAGGGGGCGGAGGACACTGAAGCTTTCTTT. This codes for CASRALGQGAEDTEAFF.

J is TRBJ1-2 and V is TRBV12-5, with D possibly TRBD1 on 6 matching bases. Trimming took off 1 base at V and 7 bases at J, with 10 bases between the two ends. The CDR3 sequence is 13 residues long. Germline V CDR1 and CDR2: LGHNT, FRNRAP. The CDR3 DNA reads TGTGCTAGTGGTTTGGCCACAGGGTTTGGCTACACCTTC. It is translated as CASGLATGFGYTF.

This chain links TRBV28 with TRBJ2-7; TRBD1 matches 7 bases. Germline V gene data show CDR1 as MDHEN and CDR2 as SYDVKM. Trimming at V came to 7 bases and at J to 0 bases, leaving 9 bases not matched to a gene. The CDR3 is 15 amino acids. The CDR3: CASTTTGIFSYEQYF. In nucleotides, the CDR3 is TGTGCCAGCACCACGACAGGGATTTTCTCCTACGAGCAGTACTTC.

V is TRBV6-5 and J is TRBJ2-7; 7 nucleotides agree with TRBD1. CDR3 length equals 14 residues. The V segment lost 7 bases and the J segment 1 base; nucleotides outside the gene matches: 7. Germline loops: CDR1 MNHEY, CDR2 SVGAGI. The CDR3 reads CASKRDRESYEQYF. The CDR3 nucleotides read TGTGCCAGCAAGAGGGACAGAGAGTCCTACGAGCAGTACTTC.

The gene calls are TRBV5-8 and TRBJ2-1; 11 bases are a match to TRBD2. The CDR3 consists of 13 residues. Germline V CDR1 and CDR2: SGHTS, YDEGEE. The V gene end was trimmed by 1 base and the J gene end by 13 bases; junction bases not matched to a gene: 4. CDR3 DNA: TGTGCCAGCAGCTTGATTAGCGGGGGGGGTCAGTTCTTC. Encoded protein: CASSLISGGGQFF.

This sequence joins TRBV12-3 or TRBV12-4 and TRBJ2-7, with D unresolved. Trimming cost V 3 bases and J 5 bases, with 11 bases left between them. CDR3 size: 13 residues. DNA of the CDR3: TGTGCCAGCAGTTTCGGCTCAGAGGACGAGCAGTACTTC. Its protein is CASSFGSEDEQYF.

This sequence joins TRBV2 and TRBJ2-7; unclear D gene. V was trimmed by 0 bases and J by 6 bases, leaving 15 bases between them. This CDR3 contains 15 residues. CDR1 is SNHLY, CDR2 FYNNEI, per germline. CDR3 coding DNA: TGTGCCAGCAGTGAAGCGCTTCAGATCCTTGGCGAGCAGTACTTC. It encodes CASSEALQILGEQYF.

The chain employs TRBV12-3 or TRBV12-4 and TRBJ2-7; 7 bases line up with TRBD1. V shed 5 bases and J 6 bases; nucleotides not matched to a gene: 4. The CDR3 is 12 amino acids. The CDR3, as DNA: TGTGCCAGCAGTCCCTGGACAGGCGAGCAGTACTTC. Its protein is CASSPWTGEQYF.

CDR3 sequence (DNA): TGTGCCACCAGTGACTCTGGGGCGGGACCCACACGTGAAGCTTTCTTT. Its protein product is CATSDSGAGPTREAFF. This sequence joins TRBV24-1 and TRBJ1-1, with a tentative D call TRBD1 (5 bases). Germline lookup yields CDR1 KGHDR and CDR2 SFDVKD. V dropped 4 bases and J dropped 7 bases, with 21 bases sitting between them. The CDR3 extends over 16 amino acids.

The CDR3 bases are TGTGCCAGCAGAGCCACAGGGGACTATGGCTACACCTTC. Protein: CASRATGDYGYTF. V is TRBV6-5 and J is TRBJ1-2, with 7 bases that match TRBD1. Germline V CDR1 and CDR2: MNHEY, SVGAGI. The CDR3 has 13 amino acids. The V gene end was trimmed by 6 bases and the J gene end by 3 bases; junction bases not matched to a gene: 4.

The rearrangement links TRBV12-5 to TRBJ2-2, with a weak D call TRBD2 (5 bases). Germline CDR1 reads LGHNT; CDR2 reads FRNRAP. This CDR3 has 13 amino acids. Trimming pared 3 bases from V and 6 bases from J, leaving 8 bases between. The CDR3 coding sequence is TGTGCTAGTGGTTTAGGAGGCCCCGGGGAGCTGTTTTTT. This encodes CASGLGGPGELFF.

This sequence joins TRBV2 and TRBJ2-3; D may be TRBD1 (5 bases). This CDR3 has 13 residues. Trimming cost V 7 bases and J 3 bases, with 11 bases left between them. Germline assignment: CDR1 SNHLY and CDR2 FYNNEI. In nucleotides, the CDR3 is TGTGCCAGCAAGGAGCAGGGTACAGATACGCAGTATTTT. This sequence encodes CASKEQGTDTQYF.

As for this clone: At one boundary the junction diverges from the germline segment, which might be a read error. The chain is built from TRBV29-1 and TRBJ1-2; D possibly corresponds to TRBD1 (6 bases). The CDR3 contains 11 residues. Germline V gene lookup returns CDR1 SQVTM and CDR2 ANQGSEA. The chain's CDR3 is CSVEESNRENF. CDR3 coding DNA: TGCAGCGTTGAAGAGAGTAACAGGGAGAACTTC.

This chain uses TRBV10-2 with TRBJ2-7; TRBD1 might be the D (6 bases). Trimming removed 6 bases from V and 0 bases from J, with 18 bases in between. From germline, CDR1 is WSHSY and CDR2 SAAADI. The CDR3 sequence is 16 residues long. CDR3 sequence (DNA): TGCGCCAGCAGATCGAACGACAGGAGAAGCTCCTACGAGCAGTACTTC. Translating it yields CASRSNDRRSSYEQYF.

This sequence joins TRBV12-3 or TRBV12-4 and TRBJ1-5; no clear D gene. Trimming took 6 bases from V and 0 from J, leaving 3 bases between them. The CDR3 has 12 amino acids. The CDR3 sequence: CASSYSNQPQHF. Written as DNA, the CDR3 is TGTGCCAGCAGCTATAGCAATCAGCCCCAGCATTTT.

In regard to this clone: Distinct nucleotide sequences in the sample also encode this CDR3. The chain has TRBV9 and TRBJ1-1; D is undetermined. The V gene's germline CDR1 is SGDLS and CDR2 YYNGEE. V lost 0 bases, J lost 1 base, and 4 bases lay in between. This CDR3 contains 13 residues. The CDR3, as DNA: TGTGCCAGCAGCGTAGGTAGGAACACTGAAGCTTTCTTT. This gives the protein CASSVGRNTEAFF.